Listed below are T cell receptor beta chains from one sample, sequenced in a study of human CD4 T cells and Enterobacteriaceae. Assay: immunoSEQ multiplex PCR; the TCRdb copy retains only in-frame clones and omits some. The sample records 25,000 to 30,000 clones, approximately 84% being singletons. The source material was memory CD4+ T cells from blood. Receptor source: a human donor in good health. The CDR3 runs from the conserved cysteine through the conserved F or W. A D gene is named only where the DNA matches it firmly. Where a row states a size, it is once, few, many or the class of an expanded clone; other rows omit it.

V	J	size	D	DNA	CDR3
TRBV11-2	TRBJ2-1	NA	NA	TGTGCCAGCAGCTCCCGCTCGGGACTCCCCGGGGTTGGCCTGTTCTTC	CASSSRSGLPGVGLFF
TRBV19	TRBJ2-3	NA	NA	TGTGCCAGTAGTATGGGGCGCGGGTCGTACCAGTATTTT	CASSMGRGSYQYF
TRBV9	TRBJ2-1	NA	NA	TGTGCCAGCAGCGGCACTCGAACCAGTGAGCAGTTCTTC	CASSGTRTSEQFF
TRBV7-7	TRBJ2-1	NA	NA	TGTGCCAGCAGCTTAAACAGTTGGGATGAGCAGTTCTTC	CASSLNSWDEQFF
TRBV10-3	TRBJ2-7	once	NA	TGTGCCATCAGTGAGAATGCGGGACGCAGCTCCTACGAGCAGTACTTC	CAISENAGRSSYEQYF
TRBV20-1	TRBJ1-2	NA	NA	TGCAGTGCTAGGGATAACTATGGCTACACCTTC	CSARDNYGYTF
TRBV19	TRBJ2-7	NA	NA	TGTGCCAGTGACCAGGGGTACGAGCAGTACTTC	CASDQGYEQYF
TRBV5-1	TRBJ2-1	NA	NA	TGCGCCAGCAGCTTGCAAGCGGAGACAAACAATGAGCAGTTCTTC	CASSLQAETNNEQFF
TRBV6-5	TRBJ2-7	NA	NA	TGTGCCAGCAGTTACTCGAATCGGGGCTCCTACGAGCAGTACTTC	CASSYSNRGSYEQYF
TRBV6-5	TRBJ2-7	once	TRBD1	TGTGCCAGCAGCTCCCCCGGGACAGGCGTCAACGAGCAGTACTTC	CASSSPGTGVNEQYF
TRBV5-1	TRBJ2-6	NA	NA	TGCGCCAGCCGGGACGCGTACTCTGGGGCCAACGTCCTGACTTTC	CASRDAYSGANVLTF
TRBV11-2	TRBJ2-7	NA	NA	TGTGCCAGCAGCCACGGGCCCTTAGGGGGCTACGAGCAGTACTTC	CASSHGPLGGYEQYF
TRBV6-5	TRBJ1-4	NA	NA	TGTGCCAGCAAGGTCGTCGCAACTAATGAAAAACTGTTTTTT	CASKVVATNEKLFF
TRBV5-8	TRBJ1-5	NA	TRBD1	TGTGCCAGCAGCGCGCCACAGGGGATGGGGCAGCCCCAGCATTTT	CASSAPQGMGQPQHF
TRBV6-5	TRBJ2-3	once	TRBD2	TGTGCCAGCAGGGCGGGACTATTCACAGATACGCAGTATTTT	CASRAGLFTDTQYF
TRBV5-4	TRBJ2-1	NA	NA	TGTGCCAGCAGCCCCCGGGGGGACAGAGGGCAGTTCTTC	CASSPRGDRGQFF
TRBV28	TRBJ1-1	NA	NA	TGTGCCAGCAGTTTAGTTGGGTTGAACACTGAAGCTTTCTTT	CASSLVGLNTEAFF
TRBV18	TRBJ1-1	NA	NA	TGTGCCAGCTCACCACCGGGGGGGGATATAATGAACACTGAAGCTTTCTTT	CASSPPGGDIMNTEAFF
TRBV19	TRBJ2-5	NA	NA	TGTGCCAGTAGTGTGGGGGTCTCAGAGACCCAGTACTTC	CASSVGVSETQYF
TRBV9	TRBJ2-1	medium-sized	NA	TGTGCCAGCAGCGTAGGGAGCAGGGAAAATGAGCAGTTCTTC	CASSVGSRENEQFF
TRBV6-5	TRBJ1-5	NA	NA	TGTGCCAGCAGTTTGAGGGGTGAGCAGCCCCAGCATTTT	CASSLRGEQPQHF
TRBV18	TRBJ2-1	NA	NA	TGTGCCAGCTCCCTAAATGGGGGGCCGGCGAGCAATGAGCAGTTCTTC	CASSLNGGPASNEQFF
TRBV4-1	TRBJ2-6	NA	NA	TGCGCCAGCAGCCTAGTAACTGGGGCCAACGTCCTGACTTTC	CASSLVTGANVLTF
TRBV10-1	TRBJ1-5	NA	NA	TGCGCCAGCAGTGAGGGTGCAGGGCAGCCCCAGCATTTT	CASSEGAGQPQHF
TRBV15	TRBJ1-5	few	NA	TGTGCCACCAGCAGAGAAGGGGGGGAAAGCAATCAGCCCCAGCATTTT	CATSREGGESNQPQHF
TRBV18	TRBJ1-1	NA	NA	TGTGCCAGCTCACCACGGGACGGCCGGTACACTGAAGCTTTCTTT	CASSPRDGRYTEAFF
TRBV5-1	TRBJ2-5	NA	TRBD2	TGCGCCAGCAGCCCCACTAGCGGGAGTTCCGGGGGGGAGACCCAGTACTTC	CASSPTSGSSGGETQYF
TRBV18	TRBJ1-1	few	TRBD1	TGTGCCAGCTCGACGAAAACAGGGGAGGTCACTGAAGCTTTCTTT	CASSTKTGEVTEAFF
TRBV10-1	TRBJ2-3	NA	TRBD2	TGCGCCAGCAGCTTTGGGACTAGCGAACAAAATACGCAGTATTTT	CASSFGTSEQNTQYF
TRBV7-5	TRBJ1-5	few	NA	TGTGTCAGAAGCAATCAGGGTCAGCCCCAGCATTTT	CVRSNQGQPQHF
TRBV7-3	TRBJ1-2	few	NA	TGTGCCAGCAGCGGTGGGAGTAACTATGGCTACACCTTC	CASSGGSNYGYTF
TRBV11-2	TRBJ2-1	NA	NA	TGTGCCAGCAGCTTAGGGCACTACAATGAGCAGTTCTTC	CASSLGHYNEQFF
TRBV19	TRBJ1-1	NA	TRBD1	TGTGCCAGTAGTCAACCGTGGACAGGTTCGACTGAAGCTTTCTTT	CASSQPWTGSTEAFF
TRBV4-2	TRBJ2-7	NA	NA	TGTGCCAGCAGCCAAGAGTCGGGTAGAGGGCAGATCTTC	CASSQESGRGQIF
TRBV7-3	TRBJ1-2	NA	NA	TGTGCCAGCAGCTTGAACAGGGAGATCTATGGCTACACCTTC	CASSLNREIYGYTF
TRBV5-6	TRBJ1-4	few	NA	TGTGCCAGCAGCTTGGCCGGGGGCACCGAAAAACTGTTTTTT	CASSLAGGTEKLFF